This passage covers 30 T cell receptor beta chains from one sample sequenced in a study of cytomegalovirus exposure and HLA in healthy donors. The PCR used 60 Vbeta and 13 Jbeta primers. Clones were sequenced by immunoSEQ multiplex PCR, and TCRdb holds only the in-frame ones, with some missing. The sample has more than 150,000 clones, roughly 87% seen once. Material for sequencing was PBMCs. The receptors were sampled from a girl less than two years old in good health and CMV-seronegative.

J is TRBJ2-1 and V is TRBV11-3, with 12 nucleotides matching TRBD1. J gave up 7 bases and V 6 bases, and 7 bases lay outside the gene matches. There are 15 residues in the CDR3. Germline V gene sequence: CDR1 SGHNT, CDR2 YENEEA. For the CDR3, the DNA is TGTGCCAGCAGTGAACCGGGACAGGGGGCTAATGAGCAGTTCTTC. It is translated as CASSEPGQGANEQFF.

The rearrangement uses TRBV19 and TRBJ2-7; TRBD1 matches 8 bases. There are 16 residues in the CDR3. Trimming removed 5 bases from V and 1 base from J; junction bases left unmatched: 10. CDR1 is LNHDA and CDR2 is SQIVND in the germline V gene (reference sequence). In nucleotides, the CDR3 is TGTGCCAGTAGTTTTTATTGGACAGGGCGTTCCTACGAGCAGTACTTC. It codes for CASSFYWTGRSYEQYF.

The rearrangement uses TRBV9 and TRBJ2-3; a weak D match, TRBD1 (5 bases). Trimming left V 3 bases short and J 2 bases short, with 16 bases between. The CDR3 sequence is 16 residues long. Germline V lookup: CDR1 SGDLS, CDR2 YYNGEE. The CDR3 sequence is CASSGRTYRNTDTQYF. In DNA, the CDR3 is TGTGCCAGCAGCGGACGGACATACCGAAACACAGATACGCAGTATTTT. Together with reference TRBV9 and TRBJ2-3, the CDR3 gives the full variable domain: DSGVTQTPKHLITATGQRVTLRCSPRSGDLSVYWYQQSLDQGLQFLIQYYNGEERAKGNILERFSAQQFPDLHSELNLSSLELGDSALYFCASSGRTYRNTDTQYFGPGTRLTVL.

The chain links TRBV7-9 to TRBJ2-7; TRBD1 aligns across 9 bases. The V segment lost 3 bases and the J segment 1 base; nucleotides outside the gene matches: 4. The CDR3 contains 15 residues. CDR1 is SEHNR and CDR2 is FQNEAQ in the germline V gene (reference sequence). CDR3 nucleotide sequence: TGTGCCAGCAGCTTCGGGACAGGGTCGTCCTACGAGCAGTACTTC. The encoded protein is CASSFGTGSSYEQYF.

The gene calls are TRBV5-6 and TRBJ2-1, with TRBD2 matching 14 bases. The CDR3 has 15 amino acids. With V trimmed by 4 bases and J by 8 bases, 5 bases remained unmatched. Germline CDR1 SGHDT, CDR2 YYEEEE. Here the CDR3 reads CASSPPGLAGDEQFF. The CDR3 DNA is TGTGCCAGCAGCCCACCGGGACTAGCGGGGGATGAGCAGTTCTTC.

The V gene is TRBV6-5, the J gene TRBJ2-1; perhaps TRBD1 as D (5 bases). The CDR3 is 15 amino acids. Between the trimmed V and J ends, which lost 0 bases and 6 bases, there was a span of 12 bases. Germline V gene data show CDR1 as MNHEY and CDR2 as SVGAGI. In nucleotides, the CDR3 is TGTGCCAGCAGTTACTCAGACACCCAGGGCAATGAGCAGTTCTTC. Its protein product is CASSYSDTQGNEQFF.

The chain joins TRBV5-1 to TRBJ2-5, with 11 bases that match TRBD2. The CDR3 length is 16 residues. Germline assignment: CDR1 SGHRS and CDR2 YFSETQ. The ends lost 3 bases at V and 5 bases at J; junction bases unmatched: 9. CDR3 in amino acids: CASSSGSGGASETQYF. DNA of the CDR3: TGCGCCAGCAGCTCTGGTAGCGGGGGGGCCTCCGAGACCCAGTACTTC.

The chain has TRBV7-6 and TRBJ2-6, with TRBD2 matching over 8 bases. Germline-derived CDR1 and CDR2 are SGHVS and FNYEAQ. The CDR3 spans 16 residues. The ends lost 5 bases at V and 1 base at J; junction bases unmatched: 4. The chain's CDR3 is CASSPREGSGANVLTF. The CDR3 bases are TGTGCCAGCAGCCCCCGGGAGGGGTCTGGGGCCAACGTCCTGACTTTC.

DNA of the CDR3: TGTGCCAGCAGCTTAGTTATTCAGGGGAGAGAAAAACTGTTTTTT. Its translation is CASSLVIQGREKLFF. The chain couples TRBV7-9 to TRBJ1-4, with D tentatively TRBD1 (6 bases). CDR3 size: 15 residues. Per germline, CDR1 SEHNR and CDR2 FQNEAQ (reference sequence). The ends were cut back, 1 base at V and 8 bases at J, with 14 bases in the middle.

The chain is built from TRBV27 and TRBJ2-3; tentative D call: TRBD2 (5 bases). CDR1 is MNHEY and CDR2 is SMNVEV in the germline V gene (reference sequence). The CDR3 is 14 amino acids. Trimming removed 8 bases at V and 5 bases at J, with 17 bases between. The CDR3 DNA sequence: TGTGCCAGCTTGCCCAGCGGCTTGGGAGATACGCAGTATTTT. Translation: CASLPSGLGDTQYF.

This clone was observed once. The gene calls are TRBV19 and TRBJ1-2; tentative D call: TRBD1 (6 bases). The CDR3 is made up of 14 amino acids. CDR1 is LNHDA and CDR2 is SQIVND in the germline V gene (reference sequence). The ends were cut back, 5 bases at V and 1 base at J, with 11 bases in the middle. The CDR3 bases are TGTGCCAGTAGTCCGGGGGGCCTTAACTATGGCTACACCTTC. Protein sequence: CASSPGGLNYGYTF.

The chain couples TRBV9 to TRBJ2-3; possible D gene TRBD2, 5 bases. From germline, CDR1 is SGDLS and CDR2 YYNGEE. V lost 3 bases to trimming and J lost 2 bases, with 10 bases between them. The CDR3 is made up of 14 amino acids. Written as DNA, the CDR3 is TGTGCCAGCAGCGAGGACTCCCACACAGATACGCAGTATTTT. It is translated as CASSEDSHTDTQYF.

This clone has just one count. This chain links TRBV7-9 with TRBJ1-1, with D possibly being TRBD1 (5 bases). V lost 4 bases to trimming and J lost 5 bases, with 11 bases between them. Germline V CDR1 and CDR2: SEHNR, FQNEAQ (reference sequence). The CDR3 sequence is 13 residues long. Here the CDR3 DNA reads TGTGCCAGCAGCTCAGGGACTACAACTGAAGCTTTCTTT. Its protein product is CASSSGTTTEAFF. Full variable domain (remainder filled in from reference TRBV7-9 and TRBJ1-1): DTGVSQNPRHKITKRGQNVTFRCDPISEHNRLYWYRQTLGQGPEFLTYFQNEAQLEKSRLLSDRFSAERPKGSFSTLEIQRTEQGDSAMYLCASSSGTTTEAFFGQGTRLTVV.

The genes are TRBV25-1 and TRBJ2-3; D is possibly TRBD2 (7 bases). The germline V gene has CDR1 MGHDK and CDR2 SYGVNS. CDR3 length: 16 residues. Trimming removed 2 bases from V and 2 bases from J, with 14 bases in between. The CDR3 DNA follows: TGTGCCAGCAGTGAAAACCCGGGGGGCGACACAGATACGCAGTATTTT. It specifies CASSENPGGDTDTQYF.

This clone was observed once. CDR3 nucleotide sequence: TGTGCCAGCAGCTTAGGTCTTTTTGCGGGGAACACTGAAGCTTTCTTT. Translated: CASSLGLFAGNTEAFF. The rearrangement links TRBV7-9 to TRBJ1-1; D not certain. This CDR3 has 16 residues. The V gene's germline CDR1 is SEHNR and CDR2 FQNEAQ (reference sequence). The V end lost 1 base, the J end lost 1 base, and 13 bases lay between the germline ends.

This clone was counted once. The chain joins TRBV10-1 to TRBJ1-4, with 9 bases fitting TRBD1. V trimming: 9 bases; J trimming: 6 bases; junction bases outside the gene matches: 5. The CDR3 runs 13 residues. Germline V CDR1 and CDR2: WNHNN, SYGVQD (reference sequence). CDR3 in DNA: TGCGCCAGGCGGACAGGGGATGATGAAAAACTGTTTTTT. It yields the protein CARRTGDDEKLFF.

This clone appeared a single time. This CDR3 reads CASSLYIGVPGGYGYTF. CDR3 in DNA: TGTGCCAGCAGCTTATATATAGGAGTCCCGGGGGGCTATGGCTACACCTTC. This chain links TRBV7-2 with TRBJ1-2; possibly TRBD1 for D (5 bases). The germline gives CDR1 SGHTA, CDR2 FQGNSA. The CDR3 has 17 amino acids. V shed 2 bases and J shed 4 bases, with 20 bases lying between them.

This rearrangement joins TRBV7-3 to TRBJ2-2, with 10 bases lining up with TRBD2. This CDR3 has 16 amino acids. The germline V gene encodes CDR1 SGHTA and CDR2 FQGTGA. Unmatched junction bases numbered 4, after V lost 4 bases and J lost 2 bases. As DNA, the CDR3 is TGTGCCAGCAGCTCCGGACTAGCGGAAAACACCGGGGAGCTGTTTTTT. Translation gives CASSSGLAENTGELFF.

Regarding this clone: The sample carries other DNA sequences with the same CDR3. The chain joins TRBV5-6 to TRBJ1-5, with TRBD1 identical over 9 bases. Trimming at V came to 2 bases and at J to 8 bases, leaving 8 bases not matched to a gene. CDR3 length: 15 amino acids. Looked up from germline, CDR1 is SGHDT and CDR2 is YYEEEE. The CDR3 DNA follows: TGTGCCAGCAGCTTAGCCGGACAGGGGTATAAGCCCCAGCATTTT. Amino acids: CASSLAGQGYKPQHF.

The chain joins TRBV5-1 to TRBJ1-1, with no clear D. Germline V CDR1 and CDR2: SGHRS, YFSETQ. The CDR3 sequence is 13 residues long. V dropped 3 bases and J dropped 5 bases, with 11 bases sitting between them. CDR3 sequence: CASSSNQATEAFF. The CDR3 DNA reads as TGCGCCAGCAGCTCGAATCAAGCGACTGAAGCTTTCTTT.

The chain recombines TRBV7-6 with TRBJ2-6; 11 bases fit TRBD1. V dropped 0 bases and J dropped 0; count of bases not matched to a gene: 1. Germline V gene sequence: CDR1 SGHVS, CDR2 FNYEAQ. This CDR3 contains 18 residues. In DNA form, the CDR3 reads TGTGCCAGCAGCTTAGCGGGGACAGGGGGCTCTGGGGCCAACGTCCTGACTTTC. Its protein is CASSLAGTGGSGANVLTF.

This chain joins TRBV4-2 and TRBJ2-2, with 10 bases fitting TRBD1. Per germline, CDR1 LGHNA and CDR2 YNFKEQ. J lost 1 base, V lost 7 bases, and 15 bases had no gene match. This CDR3 is built from 19 residues. The chain's CDR3 is CASTPDYRQGALNTGELFF. CDR3 in DNA: TGTGCCAGCACACCAGATTATAGACAGGGGGCACTGAACACCGGGGAGCTGTTTTTT.

The rearrangement links TRBV2 to TRBJ1-3, with a possible D match to TRBD1 (5 bases). The CDR3 length is 13 residues. The germline V gene has CDR1 SNHLY and CDR2 FYNNEI. V lost 4 bases, J lost 1 base, and 5 bases lay in between. CDR3: CASSGTSGNTIYF. As DNA, the CDR3 is TGTGCCAGCAGTGGGACATCTGGAAACACCATATATTTT.

This clone was observed a few times. The chain has TRBV7-9 and TRBJ2-5; 9 nucleotides agree with TRBD1. Germline V lookup: CDR1 SEHNR, CDR2 FQNEAQ (reference sequence). CDR3 length: 16 residues. V lost 7 bases, J lost 5 bases, and 14 bases stayed unmatched. The CDR3 coding sequence is TGTGCCAGCACCCCAGGGAGGACAGGGGTGCATGAGACCCAGTACTTC. Encoded protein: CASTPGRTGVHETQYF.

The rearrangement uses TRBV4-1 and TRBJ1-5; weak D call: TRBD1 (5 bases). There are 18 residues in the CDR3. Trimming shortened V by 0 bases and J by 4 bases, and 19 bases separated the two germline ends. Germline V gene sequence: CDR1 MGHRA, CDR2 YSYEKL. The CDR3 loop reads CASSQDRRRRQSNQPQHF. In DNA, the CDR3 is TGCGCCAGCAGCCAAGATAGGAGAAGGAGACAGTCTAATCAGCCCCAGCATTTT.

The rearrangement links TRBV4-3 to TRBJ2-2; D possibly corresponds to TRBD1 (5 bases). CDR3 length equals 14 residues. CDR1 LGHNA and CDR2 YSLEER come from the germline V gene. The V and J ends lost 3 bases and 6 bases respectively, with 11 bases between them. CDR3 region: CASSHLKGPGELFF. The CDR3, as DNA: TGCGCCAGCAGCCACCTCAAGGGGCCCGGGGAGCTGTTTTTT.

V and J are TRBV7-9 and TRBJ2-1, with 9 bases aligning to TRBD2. Looked up from germline, CDR1 is SEHNR and CDR2 is FQNEAQ (reference sequence). Trimming cost V 5 bases and J 6 bases; bases outside gene matches: 8. The CDR3 contains 15 residues. The CDR3 DNA sequence: TGTGCCAGCAGCGGGGGACTAGCAGGGGCCAATGAGCAGTTCTTC. It codes for CASSGGLAGANEQFF.

The V and J genes are TRBV6-6 and TRBJ2-7, with 8 bases lining up with TRBD1. The CDR3 sequence is 15 residues long. V was pared by 2 bases and J by 7 bases, with 10 bases of the junction left unmatched. CDR1 MNHNY and CDR2 SVGAGI come from the germline V gene (reference sequence). The CDR3 sequence is CASSYTTGTGGEQYF. Written as DNA, the CDR3 is TGTGCCAGCAGTTACACTACCGGGACAGGTGGGGAGCAGTACTTC.

This chain connects TRBV6-5 to TRBJ2-7; possibly TRBD1 for D (6 bases). V dropped 6 bases and J dropped 3 bases, with 15 bases sitting between them. Germline V lookup: CDR1 MNHEY, CDR2 SVGAGI. The CDR3 spans 14 residues. CDR3 DNA: TGTGCCAGCAGGTCGAACAGGGTTCTCTACGAGCAGTACTTC. Its protein is CASRSNRVLYEQYF.

Only one count was recorded for this clone. The CDR3 is CASSQLGGNYEQYF. DNA of the CDR3: TGTGCCAGCAGCCAACTGGGGGGGAACTACGAGCAGTACTTC. The rearrangement joins TRBV5-8 to TRBJ2-7; 7 nucleotides line up with TRBD2. Germline CDR1 SGHTS, CDR2 YDEGEE. The CDR3 contains 14 residues. With 4 bases clipped from V and 3 bases from J, the junction kept 7 bases outside the gene matches.